The present T cell receptor (beta chain) was sequenced within a study of T cell clones after liver transplantation. As for the study in general: Graft-donor-reactive sequences were compared with third-party-reactive TCRbeta sequences from pre-transplant mixed lymphocyte reactions.

Some clones are missing from TCRdb's copy, which holds only in-frame ones; the method was immunoSEQ multiplex PCR. The sample has over 100,000 clones; about 81% are singletons. As to this clone: The antigen remains undetermined.

The CDR3 contains 15 residues. The germline V gene has CDR1 SGHRS and CDR2 YFSETQ. Trimming shortened V by 0 bases and J by 5 bases, and 11 bases separated the two germline ends. General study points: Graft donor-reactive T cells possibly entered the graft instead of undergoing deletion. A larger donor-reactive than third-party decline suggested partial antigen-specific deletion.

This chain connects TRBV5-1 to TRBJ1-4; perhaps TRBD1 as D (5 bases). Here the sequenced sample was CD4+ T cells from blood, taken before liver transplant. The sequence was collected from a human donor who received a liver transplant. The CDR3 region has the DNA TGCGCCAGCAGCTTGGAATCCGGGGGGAATGAAAAACTGTTTTTT. The encoded protein is CASSLESGGNEKLFF.